This note documents a single T cell receptor beta chain sequence. This clonotype was observed a few times. Its recognized antigen is unknown. No much larger clone exists at a distance of one base, and base qualities are not known. This sample's time point label indicates: pre-sensitization, week 0. Interpreted using the paper, the treatment or condition label stands for: therapeutic diphenylcyclopropenone sensitization with weekly scalp DPC. At every patch-test visit, the blood draw took place before the patch test was put on. Patients were considered eligible if aged 18 to 70, diagnosed with alopecia and deemed suitable for DPC therapy, and patients were excluded if pregnant. Total RNA was isolated from unfractionated whole blood collected in Tempus Blood RNA tubes. Libraries were made using RACE. Instrument on record: NextSeq 500. During library preparation, unique molecular identifiers were attached to individual cDNA molecules so that TCRs could be counted quantitatively and reproducibly. Each blood RNA sample was used to sequence both TCR alpha and TCR beta chains. Concerning the study's data processing: Samples had a median of around 92,000 TCRs, with a range from roughly 20,000 to 700,000. The Decombinator software suite was used to annotate the V, J and CDR3 of the TCR reads. Every sample was subsampled to the same number of TCRs (28,000) for the PS versus PT1 abundance plots. Expanded TCRs were defined as absent before sensitization and observed at least eight times at the 2-week time point. Using fastp trimming at Q25 and MiXCR clonotype assembly, TCRdb reanalyzed the public sequencing data and kept in-frame beta chains. Rows merge per CDR3 protein into single entries with the most common DNA and genes. The V and J calls were determined by TCRdb, not by the authors. Within this sample are under 300,000 distinct CDR3 sequences, with more than 6.5% of them counted one time only. 2% to 2.5% of the sample is held by the ten biggest clonotypes.

These data come from a study of human T cells and chemical hapten exposure (dated by TCRdb to the early 2020s). At the level of the whole study: For sensitization, 2% DPC in acetone was applied to a 2 cm by 2 cm area of upper inner arm skin. Blood samples were taken from patients before sensitization (week 0) and at 2, 6 and about 24 weeks after DPC sensitization. Blood for TCR sequencing was provided by twenty-nine alopecia patients at one to four time points (pre-sensitization, 2, 6 and 24 weeks). Patch tests used Finn chambers with 0.01% DPC on the upper back, scored after 6 days by International Contact Dermatitis Research Group standards. This study followed changes in the peripheral blood TCR repertoire in vivo during primary and secondary sensitization of alopecia patients to the hapten diphenylcyclopropenone (DPC). Alopecia areata with under or over 50% scalp involvement, alopecia totalis and alopecia universalis were represented in the patient cohort, which was mostly female. Libraries were combined into a pool for sequencing, and differences in TCR yield between samples came mainly from small differences in library volumes within the pool. Weekly therapeutic DPC doses were additionally applied to the scalp of patients throughout the roughly 24-week study period. The full study reports these points: A positive correlation was found between the number of PT1 expanded TCRs and patch test score, with significance reached at thresholds 8, 16 and 32 but not 4. All patients had alopecia, a presumed autoimmune disease, so their immune response might differ from that of healthy individuals. Repeated subsampling changed both the strength of the expansion versus patch-test correlation and the threshold at which that correlation became significant. Compared with pre-sensitization or healthy control sets, expanded TCRs formed significantly more large CDR3 similarity clusters, which is consistent with antigen-driven responses. No change with DPC sensitization was found in the number of TCRs above 1 in 1000 frequency, and no evidence of global repertoire structure alterations was found.

The clonotype originates from a woman aged 40-49 years with alopecia areata. Some clones in this sample may be carry-over from other donors' samples. The sample in question was whole blood, obtained in connection with sensitization to the hapten diphenylcyclopropenone (DPC).

The encoded CDR3 is CASSYGTSGIYEQFF. The nucleotide sequence reads as follows: TGTGCCAGCAGTTACGGGACTAGCGGAATTTATGAGCAGTTCTTC. The chain was built from TRBV6-5 and TRBJ2-1, with 11 bases in between that match TRBD2. From the cysteine up to the phenylalanine, the CDR3 has a length of 15 residues. Only the CDR3 portion is preserved as DNA: 45 bases, with reading frame beginning at the first base. V and J are trimmed by 2 bases and 8 bases, and the gene matches miss 5 bases of the junction. Based on the germline V gene, the CDR1 and CDR2 sequences are MNHEY and SVGAGI.